Presented here are 27 T cell receptor beta chains from one specimen sequenced in a study of shared clonotypes between healthy human individuals. This table comes from immunoSEQ multiplex PCR, and its TCRdb copy is limited to in-frame clones, with some not included. Seen here are approximately 1,500,000 clones, roughly 96% observed once, and the top ten hold about 1.2%. Material: naive CD4+ T cells sorted from blood. Noted subset: CD45RA+ positively selected. The source is a young man in good health.

This chain joins TRBV6-6 and TRBJ2-1; the D call may be TRBD1 or TRBD2 (5 bases each). The V gene lost 6 bases and the J gene lost 7 bases, with 13 bases spanning the gap. CDR1 is MNHNY and CDR2 is SVGAGI in the germline V gene (reference sequence). This CDR3 contains 13 residues. CDR3 nucleotides: TGTGCCAGCAGCCCCGGGACGATTAATGAGCAGTTCTTC. Its protein is CASSPGTINEQFF.

The chain's CDR3 is CSVEMGGDQPQHF. The DNA of the CDR3 is TGCAGCGTTGAAATGGGAGGGGACCAGCCCCAGCATTTT. The chain recombines TRBV29-1 with TRBJ1-5, with D possibly being TRBD1 (5 bases). V was cut by 2 bases and J by 7 bases, with 12 bases left in between. In germline, CDR1 is SQVTM, CDR2 ANQGSEA. CDR3 size: 13 residues. The entire variable domain, with the rest obtained from reference TRBV29-1 and TRBJ1-5, is as follows: SAVISQKPSRDICQRGTSLTIQCQVDSQVTMMFWYRQQPGQSLTLIATANQGSEATYESGFVIDKFPISRPNLTFSTLTVSNMSPEDSSIYLCSVEMGGDQPQHFGDGTRLSIL.

V and J are TRBV7-9 and TRBJ2-1; a possible D gene is TRBD2 (5 bases). In germline, CDR1 is SEHNR, CDR2 FQNEAQ (reference sequence). The V and J ends lost 1 base and 8 bases respectively, with 21 bases between them. The CDR3 consists of 17 residues. DNA of the CDR3: TGTGCCAGCAGCTTAGGGGGTACGGGGTTGGGTGGCGATGAGCAGTTCTTC. Protein: CASSLGGTGLGGDEQFF.

The V and J genes are TRBV18 and TRBJ2-7; possibly TRBD1 for D (6 bases). CDR1 is KGHSH, CDR2 LQKENI, per germline. The CDR3 is 14 residues long. Trimming took 0 bases from V and 3 from J, leaving 9 bases between them. CDR3 region: CASSPPARGYEQYF. Written as DNA, the CDR3 is TGTGCCAGCTCACCACCGGCCAGGGGCTACGAGCAGTACTTC.

To note about this clone: The same CDR3 arises from other DNA sequences in this sample as well. This sequence joins TRBV29-1 and TRBJ2-3; 8 nucleotides agree with TRBD2. The junction had 0 bases not matched to a gene; V was cut back by 7 bases and J by 6 bases. Per germline, CDR1 SQVTM and CDR2 ANQGSEA. CDR3 size: 10 residues. The CDR3 DNA reads as TGCAGCGCGGGGGGGGATACGCAGTATTTT. Encoded protein: CSAGGDTQYF.

The sample holds one count of this clone. This sample includes further DNA sequences coding for the same CDR3. V and J are TRBV2 and TRBJ1-5; no firm D call. V lost 6 bases to trimming and J lost 2 bases, with 5 bases between them. This CDR3 comprises 12 residues. CDR1 SNHLY and CDR2 FYNNEI come from the germline V gene. CDR3 region: CASRTGNQPQHF. The CDR3 nucleotides are TGTGCCAGCAGGACCGGCAATCAGCCCCAGCATTTT.

The genes are TRBV19 and TRBJ2-1, with 12 nucleotides matching TRBD2. Trimming took 6 bases from V and 6 from J; bases not matched to a gene: 9. Germline assignment: CDR1 LNHDA and CDR2 SQIVND (reference sequence). This CDR3 region has 16 residues. CDR3 region: CASSMARTSGINEQFF. CDR3 coding DNA: TGTGCCAGTAGCATGGCTCGGACTAGCGGGATCAATGAGCAGTTCTTC.

This clone was counted once. The chain carries TRBV11-1 and TRBJ2-7; no clear D. Between the trimmed V and J ends, which lost 5 bases and 0 bases, there was a span of 11 bases. The CDR3 consists of 14 residues. The germline V gene encodes CDR1 SGHAT and CDR2 FQDESV (reference sequence). The CDR3 nucleotides read TGTGCCAGCAGCCCCCAGGTTGACTCCTACGAGCAGTACTTC. Its translation: CASSPQVDSYEQYF.

The V gene is TRBV5-1, the J gene TRBJ2-7; no clear D. Between the trimmed V and J ends, which lost 0 bases and 6 bases, there was a span of 19 bases. The CDR3 is made up of 16 amino acids. Looked up from germline, CDR1 is SGHRS and CDR2 is YFSETQ. The CDR3 DNA reads TGCGCCAGCAGCTTGGGTGGTACTGAGCACTATCGCGAGCAGTACTTC. Its protein product is CASSLGGTEHYREQYF.

V and J are TRBV30 and TRBJ1-3; D may be TRBD1 (5 bases). This CDR3 contains 20 residues. Germline CDR1 reads GTSNPN; CDR2 reads SVGIG (reference sequence). Between the trimmed V and J ends, which lost 4 bases and 0 bases, there was a span of 28 bases. The CDR3 DNA is TGTGCCTGGACTCATCCGGGACCGAGGATTCAGTTAAACTCTGGAAACACCATATATTTT. Its protein is CAWTHPGPRIQLNSGNTIYF.

The rearrangement links TRBV28 to TRBJ2-7; 8 bases fit TRBD1. Per germline, CDR1 MDHEN and CDR2 SYDVKM. The CDR3 runs to 15 residues. V trimming: 5 bases; J trimming: 5 bases; junction bases outside the gene matches: 11. Here the CDR3 reads CASSRTGPLFDEQYF. CDR3 nucleotides: TGTGCCAGCAGTCGGACAGGGCCGCTTTTCGACGAGCAGTACTTC. The whole variable domain, remainder taken from reference TRBV28 and TRBJ2-7, is DVKVTQSSRYLVKRTGEKVFLECVQDMDHENMFWYRQDPGLGLRLIYFSYDVKMKEKGDIPEGYSVSREKKERFSLILESASTNQTSMYLCASSRTGPLFDEQYFGPGTRLTVT.

The gene calls are TRBV5-6 and TRBJ2-3; a weak D match, TRBD2 (5 bases). There are 14 residues in the CDR3. V lost 0 bases, J lost 6 bases, and 11 bases lay in between. Per germline, CDR1 SGHDT and CDR2 YYEEEE. CDR3 sequence reads: CASSLVSRGDTQYF. In DNA form, the CDR3 reads TGTGCCAGCAGCTTGGTGTCCCGGGGTGATACGCAGTATTTT.

V and J are TRBV16 and TRBJ2-2; maybe TRBD1 (6 bases). Germline V lookup: CDR1 KGHSY, CDR2 FQNENV. V was trimmed by 4 bases and J by 5 bases, leaving 11 bases between them. CDR3 length: 14 amino acids. This chain's CDR3 is CASSRETGTGELFF. In nucleotides, the CDR3 is TGTGCCAGCAGCCGAGAGACAGGTACCGGGGAGCTGTTTTTT.

The chain carries TRBV5-6 and TRBJ2-5; D is tentatively TRBD1 or TRBD2 (5 bases each). Trimming left V 4 bases short and J 4 bases short, with 11 bases between. The CDR3 sequence is 13 residues long. Germline loops: CDR1 SGHDT, CDR2 YYEEEE. In DNA, the CDR3 is TGTGCCAGCAGCATGGGACCGCGAGAGACCCAGTACTTC. Its protein product is CASSMGPRETQYF.

This clone was observed a single time. The chain has TRBV7-6 and TRBJ1-1; D unclear. Trimming stripped 4 bases from V and 3 bases from J, with 6 bases between. Germline loops: CDR1 SGHVS, CDR2 FNYEAQ. CDR3 size: 12 residues. The CDR3 is CASSSTYTEAFF. For the CDR3, the DNA is TGTGCCAGCAGCTCCACCTACACTGAAGCTTTCTTT.

J is TRBJ2-5 and V is TRBV2; D unresolved. Trimming took 6 bases from V and 2 from J, leaving 10 bases between them. There are 13 residues in the CDR3. From germline, CDR1 is SNHLY and CDR2 FYNNEI. The CDR3 DNA reads as TGTGCCAGCAGAAGGGCAGAACAAGAGACCCAGTACTTC. This gives the protein CASRRAEQETQYF.

This chain uses TRBV6-1 with TRBJ2-1, with D possibly being TRBD2 (5 bases). The V gene lost 6 bases and the J gene lost 4 bases, with 16 bases spanning the gap. From germline, CDR1 is MNHNS and CDR2 SASEGT. The CDR3 is 15 residues long. The CDR3 DNA follows: TGTGCCAGCAGCGTCGGGGAGATCAGATACAATGAGCAGTTCTTC. Translating gives CASSVGEIRYNEQFF.

On this clone itself: Different DNA sequences within this sample yield the same CDR3. The rearrangement uses TRBV6-1 and TRBJ2-7; 7 bases agree with TRBD2. The V gene's germline CDR1 is MNHNS and CDR2 SASEGT. V gave up 6 bases and J gave up 0 bases; unmatched junction bases: 8. This CDR3 region has 15 residues. The CDR3 region has the DNA TGTGCCAGCAGCCGTAGCGGGCCGAGCTCCTACGAGCAGTACTTC. Translated: CASSRSGPSSYEQYF.

V gene TRBV18 combines with J gene TRBJ1-1, with 7 bases matching TRBD1. The trim removed 2 bases at V and 3 bases at J, leaving 6 bases unmatched. The CDR3 has 15 residues. CDR1 is KGHSH and CDR2 is LQKENI in the germline V gene. CDR3 sequence: CASSPRRGRDTEAFF. CDR3 in DNA: TGTGCCAGCTCACCAAGGAGGGGGCGCGACACTGAAGCTTTCTTT.

As concerns this clone: The sample carries other DNA sequences with the same CDR3. The chain has TRBV18 and TRBJ1-5; D remains unclear. V was cut by 2 bases and J by 0 bases, with 5 bases left in between. CDR1 KGHSH and CDR2 LQKENI come from the germline V gene. The CDR3 is made up of 14 amino acids. In nucleotides, the CDR3 is TGTGCCAGCTCACCAGGAAATAGCAATCAGCCCCAGCATTTT. Amino acid sequence: CASSPGNSNQPQHF.

This clone was observed once. This chain uses TRBV6-1 with TRBJ1-3; D gene unclear. The CDR3 is 13 residues long. V lost 6 bases and J lost 2, with 8 bases in between. CDR1 and CDR2 (germline): MNHNS, SASEGT. In DNA, the CDR3 is TGTGCCAGCAGGGTGCTACCTGGAAACACCATATATTTT. Encoded protein: CASRVLPGNTIYF.

The rearrangement uses TRBV5-3 and TRBJ2-7; 8 bases fit TRBD2. TRBV5-3 is labeled an ORF, and its function is uncertain. The V segment lost 5 bases and the J segment 2 bases; nucleotides outside the gene matches: 18. This CDR3 contains 18 residues. The chain's CDR3 is CARSLCRKSGGPPYEQYF. CDR3 DNA sequence: TGTGCCAGAAGTCTGTGTCGTAAGTCGGGAGGGCCTCCCTACGAGCAGTACTTC.

The gene calls are TRBV28 and TRBJ2-7, with TRBD1 identical over 8 bases. The V segment lost 3 bases and the J segment 6 bases; nucleotides outside the gene matches: 4. The CDR3 has 13 residues. CDR1 and CDR2 (germline): MDHEN, SYDVKM. CDR3: CASSFGQGGEQYF. CDR3 in DNA: TGTGCCAGCAGTTTCGGACAGGGTGGCGAGCAGTACTTC.

This clone came up once. V is TRBV19 and J is TRBJ2-7; a possible D gene is TRBD2 (5 bases). Germline CDR1 is LNHDA and CDR2 is SQIVND (reference sequence). The V gene lost 5 bases and the J gene lost 1 base, with 15 bases spanning the gap. The CDR3 sequence is 15 residues long. The CDR3 reads CASSVWARGSYEQYF. The CDR3 nucleotides read TGTGCCAGTAGTGTATGGGCCCGAGGGTCCTACGAGCAGTACTTC.

The chain uses TRBV27 and TRBJ1-4; 7 positions agree with TRBD1. Unmatched junction bases numbered 10, after V lost 8 bases and J lost 7 bases. CDR1 is MNHEY and CDR2 is SMNVEV in the germline V gene (reference sequence). The length of the CDR3 is 14 residues. CDR3 region: CASRELGTAEKLFF. CDR3 DNA sequence: TGTGCCAGCCGTGAATTGGGGACAGCTGAAAAACTGTTTTTT.

This clone was observed once. The chain's CDR3 is CASSILAGGDTGELFF. The CDR3 DNA reads TGTGCCAGTAGTATATTGGCAGGAGGAGACACCGGGGAGCTGTTTTTT. V is TRBV19 and J is TRBJ2-2, with D possibly TRBD2 on 5 matching bases. The CDR3 is 16 amino acids. Trimming cost V 2 bases and J 3 bases, with 13 bases left between them. Germline CDR1 reads LNHDA; CDR2 reads SQIVND (reference sequence).

This sequence joins TRBV27 and TRBJ2-7; TRBD1 matches 8 bases. J was trimmed by 0 bases and V by 8 bases; bases with no gene match: 6. This CDR3 is built from 14 residues. CDR1 is MNHEY, CDR2 SMNVEV, per germline (reference sequence). CDR3: CASGGQVSSYEQYF. CDR3 nucleotides: TGTGCCAGCGGGGGACAGGTGAGCTCCTACGAGCAGTACTTC.